The 19 T cell receptor beta chains listed next were all sequenced from one sample in a study of CD8 T cells in Susac syndrome. RNA, at about 0.45 to 1 ug, was reverse transcribed with random hexamers. TCRdb independently ran MiXCR on the immunoSEQ multiplex PCR reads; one entry per CDR3 protein. The sample lists 140,000 or so distinct CDR3 sequences; 90% to 97% were seen once. Sample: CD4+ T cells from PBMCs. These TCRs come from a human donor with Susac syndrome.

The rearrangement joins TRBV20-1 to TRBJ1-4; TRBD1 aligns across 9 bases. The V and J ends lost 6 bases and 10 bases, in that order; junction bases with no gene match: 6. The CDR3 spans 12 residues. Germline V gene lookup returns CDR1 DFQATT and CDR2 SNEGSKA (reference sequence). The CDR3 DNA follows: TGCAGTGCCCGGGACAGGGTGGGAAAACTGTTTTTT. Protein: CSARDRVGKLFF.

The chain joins TRBV19 to TRBJ2-7, with D perhaps TRBD1 (6 bases). Germline V gives CDR1 LNHDA, CDR2 SQIVND (reference sequence). This CDR3 comprises 15 residues. V was trimmed by 10 bases and J by 5 bases, leaving 24 bases between them. Here the CDR3 DNA reads TGTGCCACCTCCTTGGACAGACGTGGTGTGGACGAGCAGTACTTC. Protein product: CATSLDRRGVDEQYF.

The V call is TRBV28, the J call TRBJ2-3; 7 bases map to TRBD2. Germline CDR1 MDHEN, CDR2 SYDVKM. The CDR3 sequence is 15 residues long. V shed 1 base, J shed 3 bases, and the junction held 4 bases outside the gene matches. CDR3 protein: CASSLFASGTDTQYF. In nucleotides, the CDR3 is TGTGCCAGCAGTTTATTCGCTAGCGGTACAGATACGCAGTATTTT.

The J gene is TRBJ2-7, the V gene TRBV20-1, with a possible D match to TRBD2 (6 bases). The germline V gene has CDR1 DFQATT and CDR2 SNEGSKA (reference sequence). V shed 3 bases and J shed 0 bases, with 12 bases lying between them. The CDR3 has 14 residues. Here the CDR3 reads CSARGGPHSYEQYF. CDR3 bases: TGCAGTGCTAGGGGAGGACCCCACTCCTACGAGCAGTACTTC.

The CDR3 reads CSVGTGETQYF. The CDR3 DNA sequence: TGCAGCGTTGGTACAGGAGAGACCCAGTACTTC. V usage is TRBV29-1 and J usage is TRBJ2-5, with TRBD1 as a possible D gene (5 bases). Per the germline V gene, CDR1 is SQVTM and CDR2 is ANQGSEA. This CDR3 has 11 amino acids. V was trimmed by 4 bases and J by 4 bases, leaving 7 bases between them.

The chain joins TRBV29-1 to TRBJ2-1, with TRBD2 matching 9 bases. The germline V gene has CDR1 SQVTM and CDR2 ANQGSEA. V gave up 6 bases and J gave up 10 bases; unmatched junction bases: 10. CDR3 length: 13 amino acids. CDR3 protein: CSVGLAAWGEQFF. Written as DNA, the CDR3 is TGCAGCGTGGGACTAGCCGCATGGGGGGAGCAGTTCTTC.

V is TRBV9 and J is TRBJ1-4; maybe TRBD1 (5 bases). Trimming removed 4 bases at V and 6 bases at J, with 16 bases between. The CDR3 sequence is 15 residues long. The V gene's germline CDR1 is SGDLS and CDR2 YYNGEE. CDR3 nucleotide sequence: TGTGCCAGCAGCCTCGGAGGGCAGGGATATGAAAAACTGTTTTTT. Translated: CASSLGGQGYEKLFF.

This clonotype was seen only once. The chain uses TRBV4-1 and TRBJ2-5; 9 nucleotides agree with TRBD1. The CDR3 is 19 residues long. CDR1 and CDR2 from the germline V gene are MGHRA and YSYEKL. Losses at the gene ends were 0 bases for V and 1 base for J; bases not matched to a gene: 12. Written as DNA, the CDR3 is TGCGCCAGCAGCCAAGATCACTGGACGGGACAGGGTTTCCAAGAGACCCAGTACTTC. Amino acid sequence: CASSQDHWTGQGFQETQYF.

V usage is TRBV5-1 and J usage is TRBJ2-3; 9 bases line up with TRBD2. J lost 6 bases, V lost 0 bases, and 8 bases had no gene match. CDR3 size: 16 residues. Germline-derived CDR1 and CDR2 are SGHRS and YFSETQ. CDR3: CASSLDGGGAGDTQYF. CDR3 DNA: TGCGCCAGCAGCTTGGACGGCGGGGGGGCCGGGGATACGCAGTATTTT.

The V and J genes are TRBV20-1 and TRBJ1-2; D may be TRBD1 (6 bases). The CDR3 has 13 residues. Germline loops: CDR1 DFQATT, CDR2 SNEGSKA (reference sequence). Trimming left V 4 bases short and J 4 bases short, with 13 bases between. For the CDR3, the DNA is TGCAGTGCTACCCCACAGGGTACCTATGGCTACACCTTC. This translates into CSATPQGTYGYTF.

The chain links TRBV19 to TRBJ1-5; D possibly corresponds to TRBD1 (6 bases). This CDR3 region has 19 residues. CDR1 and CDR2 (germline): LNHDA, SQIVND (reference sequence). With 6 bases removed from V and 7 bases from J, the gap between germline ends came to 31 bases. The CDR3 reads CASSIPPPAQGHPRQPQHF. As DNA, the CDR3 is TGTGCCAGTAGCATACCCCCGCCGGCCCAGGGGCACCCAAGGCAGCCCCAGCATTTT.

V usage is TRBV7-9 and J usage is TRBJ1-2; a possible D gene is TRBD1 (6 bases). V was pared by 5 bases and J by 4 bases, with 14 bases between. Germline CDR1 and CDR2: SEHNR and FQNEAQ (reference sequence). The CDR3 covers 14 residues. The CDR3 reads CASSNRTGAYGYTF. The CDR3 region has the DNA TGTGCCAGCAGCAACCGAACGGGGGCCTATGGCTACACCTTC.

The sample holds one count of this clonotype. The gene calls are TRBV13 and TRBJ2-5; the match to TRBD2 covers 8 bases. Germline V CDR1 and CDR2: PRHDT, FYEKMQ (reference sequence). This CDR3 is built from 17 residues. J was trimmed by 1 base and V by 5 bases; bases with no gene match: 12. CDR3 amino acids: CASSPSAAGGAQETQYF. Here the CDR3 DNA reads TGTGCCAGCAGCCCCTCAGCGGCGGGGGGTGCCCAAGAGACCCAGTACTTC.

V gene TRBV5-6 combines with J gene TRBJ2-3; 8 nucleotides agree with TRBD2. Germline trimming cut 4 bases from V and 6 bases from J; bases unmatched to any gene: 10. This CDR3 has 15 amino acids. Germline CDR1 and CDR2: SGHDT and YYEEEE. This CDR3 is CASSPLAGRQDTQYF. The DNA of the CDR3 is TGTGCCAGCAGCCCTTTAGCGGGACGTCAGGATACGCAGTATTTT.

The table lists this clonotype with a few counts. V and J are TRBV6-5 and TRBJ1-2; 7 bases agree with TRBD1. With 5 bases clipped from V and 1 base from J, the junction kept 4 bases outside the gene matches. The CDR3 runs to 14 residues. Germline-derived CDR1 and CDR2 are MNHEY and SVGAGI. CDR3 region: CASSRDSLNYGYTF. The CDR3 nucleotides read TGTGCCAGCAGTCGGGACAGCCTTAACTATGGCTACACCTTC.

The J gene is TRBJ1-2, the V gene TRBV20-1; D ambiguous. Germline V gene sequence: CDR1 DFQATT, CDR2 SNEGSKA (reference sequence). The CDR3 runs 12 residues. Trimming shortened V by 2 bases and J by 9 bases, and 13 bases separated the two germline ends. CDR3 coding DNA: TGCAGTGCTAGATTCCGGGGTTTAAGCTACACCTTC. It yields the protein CSARFRGLSYTF.

V is TRBV28 and J is TRBJ1-5, with TRBD1 matching 9 bases. In germline, CDR1 is MDHEN, CDR2 SYDVKM. J was trimmed by 5 bases and V by 8 bases; bases with no gene match: 4. The CDR3 extends over 13 amino acids. CDR3 amino acids: CASGTGLYQPQHF. CDR3 nucleotides: TGTGCCAGCGGGACAGGGTTGTATCAGCCCCAGCATTTT.

The J gene is TRBJ1-1, the V gene TRBV12-3 or TRBV12-4, with a tentative D call TRBD1 (5 bases). CDR3 length: 14 residues. The V end was cut by 6 bases, the J end by 0 bases, with 11 bases between. The CDR3 loop reads CASRGRHMNTEAFF. The CDR3 region has the DNA TGTGCCAGCAGGGGACGGCACATGAACACTGAAGCTTTCTTT.

The rearrangement joins TRBV3-1 to TRBJ2-1, with D perhaps TRBD2 (5 bases). Trimming shortened V by 3 bases and J by 3 bases, and 15 bases separated the two germline ends. The germline gives CDR1 LGHDT, CDR2 YNNKEL (reference sequence). This CDR3 region has 16 residues. The CDR3 region has the DNA TGTGCCAGCAGCCACACCGGGCTAGCCGGCTACAATGAGCAGTTCTTC. It encodes CASSHTGLAGYNEQFF.